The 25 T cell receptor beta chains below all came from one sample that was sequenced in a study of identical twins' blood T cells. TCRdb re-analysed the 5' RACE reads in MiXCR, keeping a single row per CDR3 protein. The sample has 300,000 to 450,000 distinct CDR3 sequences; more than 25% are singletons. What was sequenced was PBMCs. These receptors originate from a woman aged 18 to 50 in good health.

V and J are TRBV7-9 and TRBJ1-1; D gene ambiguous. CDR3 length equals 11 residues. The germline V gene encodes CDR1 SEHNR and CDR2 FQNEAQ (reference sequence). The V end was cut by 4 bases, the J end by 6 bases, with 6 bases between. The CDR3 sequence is CASSWSAEAFF. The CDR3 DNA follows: TGTGCCAGCAGCTGGTCCGCTGAAGCTTTCTTT.

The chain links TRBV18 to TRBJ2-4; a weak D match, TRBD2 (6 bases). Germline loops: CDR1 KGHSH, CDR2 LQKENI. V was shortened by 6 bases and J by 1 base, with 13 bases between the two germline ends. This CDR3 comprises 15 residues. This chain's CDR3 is CASSPAGRAKNIQYF. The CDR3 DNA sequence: TGTGCCAGCTCGCCAGCGGGCAGGGCCAAAAACATTCAGTACTTC.

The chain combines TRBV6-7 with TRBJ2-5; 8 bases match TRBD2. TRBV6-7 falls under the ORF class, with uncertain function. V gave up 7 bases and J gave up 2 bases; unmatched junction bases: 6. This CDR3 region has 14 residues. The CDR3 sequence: CASKCGGKQETQYF. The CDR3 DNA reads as TGTGCCAGCAAATGCGGGGGGAAACAAGAGACCCAGTACTTC.

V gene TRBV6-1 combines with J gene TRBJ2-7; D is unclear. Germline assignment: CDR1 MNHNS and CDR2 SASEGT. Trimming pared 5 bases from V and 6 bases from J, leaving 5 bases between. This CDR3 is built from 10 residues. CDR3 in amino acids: CASSLLEQYF. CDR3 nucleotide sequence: TGTGCCAGCAGTCTCCTCGAGCAGTACTTC.

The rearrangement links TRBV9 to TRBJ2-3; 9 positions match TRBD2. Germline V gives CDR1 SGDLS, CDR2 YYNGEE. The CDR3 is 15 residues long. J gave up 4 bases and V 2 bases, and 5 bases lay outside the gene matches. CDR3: CASSVLGLAPDTQYF. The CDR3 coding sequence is TGTGCCAGCAGCGTGTTGGGACTAGCCCCAGATACGCAGTATTTT.

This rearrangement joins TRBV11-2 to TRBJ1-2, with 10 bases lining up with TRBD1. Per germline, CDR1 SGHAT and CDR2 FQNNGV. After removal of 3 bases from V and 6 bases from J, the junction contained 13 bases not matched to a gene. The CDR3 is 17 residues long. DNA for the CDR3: TGTGCCAGCAGCTTTTTACGGGGACAGGGGCGACGTGATGGCTACACCTTC. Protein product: CASSFLRGQGRRDGYTF.

CDR3 DNA: TGTGCCAGCAGCCAAGATGCGGGGATTAGTGAAAAACTGTTTTTT. Translating it yields CASSQDAGISEKLFF. This chain joins TRBV3-1 and TRBJ1-4; D gene unclear. The germline V gene has CDR1 LGHDT and CDR2 YNNKEL (reference sequence). Between the trimmed V and J ends, which lost 0 bases and 7 bases, there was a span of 12 bases. The CDR3 sequence is 15 residues long.

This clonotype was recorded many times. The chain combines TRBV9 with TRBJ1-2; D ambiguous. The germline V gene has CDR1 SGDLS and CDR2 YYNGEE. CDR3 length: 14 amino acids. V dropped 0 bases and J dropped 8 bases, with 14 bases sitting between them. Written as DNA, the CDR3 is TGTGCCAGCAGCGTAGACGTAGGGCCAGTGGGCTACACCTTC. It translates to CASSVDVGPVGYTF.

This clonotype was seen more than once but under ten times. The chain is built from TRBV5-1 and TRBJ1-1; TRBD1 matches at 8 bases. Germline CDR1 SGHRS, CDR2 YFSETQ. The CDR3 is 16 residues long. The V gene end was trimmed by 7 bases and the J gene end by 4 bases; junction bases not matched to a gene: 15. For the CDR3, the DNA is TGCGCCAGCTACGGAGGGGGGACCAGGGGGCTCACTGAAGCTTTCTTT. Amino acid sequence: CASYGGGTRGLTEAFF.

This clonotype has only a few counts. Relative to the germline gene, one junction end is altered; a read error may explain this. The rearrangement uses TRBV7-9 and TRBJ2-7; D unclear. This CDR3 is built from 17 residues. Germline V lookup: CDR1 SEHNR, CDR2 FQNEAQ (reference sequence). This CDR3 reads CACSLVVHGRISYEQYF. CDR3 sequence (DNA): TGTGCCTGCAGCTTAGTAGTACATGGACGCATCTCCTACGAGCAGTACTTC.

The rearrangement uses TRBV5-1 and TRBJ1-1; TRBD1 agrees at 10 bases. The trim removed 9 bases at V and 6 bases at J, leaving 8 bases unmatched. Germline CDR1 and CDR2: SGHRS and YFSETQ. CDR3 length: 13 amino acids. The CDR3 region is CATGTGDYAEAFF. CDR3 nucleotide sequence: TGCGCCACCGGGACAGGGGATTACGCTGAAGCTTTCTTT.

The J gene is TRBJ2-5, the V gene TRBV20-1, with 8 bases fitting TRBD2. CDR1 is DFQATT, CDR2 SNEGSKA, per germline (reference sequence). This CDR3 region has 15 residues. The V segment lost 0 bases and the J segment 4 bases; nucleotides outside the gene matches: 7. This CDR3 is CSARDRDGRGETQYF. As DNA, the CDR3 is TGCAGTGCTAGAGATAGGGACGGGAGGGGAGAGACCCAGTACTTC.

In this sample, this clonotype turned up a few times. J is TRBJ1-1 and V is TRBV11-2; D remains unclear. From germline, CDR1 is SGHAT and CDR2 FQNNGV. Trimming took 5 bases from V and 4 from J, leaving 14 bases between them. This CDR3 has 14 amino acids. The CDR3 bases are TGTGCCAGCAGCCGAACCAGCGAGGGCACTGAAGCTTTCTTT. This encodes CASSRTSEGTEAFF.

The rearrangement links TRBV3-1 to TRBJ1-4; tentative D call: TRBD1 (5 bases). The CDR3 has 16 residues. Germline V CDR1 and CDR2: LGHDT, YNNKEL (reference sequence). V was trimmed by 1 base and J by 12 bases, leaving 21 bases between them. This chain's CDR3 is CASSQGWTPEGKELFF. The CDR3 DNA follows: TGTGCCAGCAGCCAAGGATGGACACCCGAGGGGAAAGAACTGTTTTTT.

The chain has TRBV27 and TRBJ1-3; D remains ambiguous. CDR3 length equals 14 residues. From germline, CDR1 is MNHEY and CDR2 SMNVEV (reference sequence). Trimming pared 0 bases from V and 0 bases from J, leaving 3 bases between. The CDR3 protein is CASSLSASGNTIYF. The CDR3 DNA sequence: TGTGCCAGCAGTTTATCAGCCTCTGGAAACACCATATATTTT.

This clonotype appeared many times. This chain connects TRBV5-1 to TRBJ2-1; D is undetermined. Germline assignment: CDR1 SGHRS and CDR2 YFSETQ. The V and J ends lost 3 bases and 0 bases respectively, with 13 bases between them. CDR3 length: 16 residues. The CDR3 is CASSSWPLSSYNEQFF. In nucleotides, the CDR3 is TGCGCCAGCAGCTCCTGGCCCTTAAGCTCCTACAATGAGCAGTTCTTC.

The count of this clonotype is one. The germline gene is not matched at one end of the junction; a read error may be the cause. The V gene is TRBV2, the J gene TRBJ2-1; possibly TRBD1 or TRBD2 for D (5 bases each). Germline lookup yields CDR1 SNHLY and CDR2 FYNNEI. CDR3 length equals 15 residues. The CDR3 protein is CASSGDASSHNEQFF. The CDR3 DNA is TGTGCCAGCAGTGGGGACGCTAGCTCCCACAATGAGCAGTTCTTC.

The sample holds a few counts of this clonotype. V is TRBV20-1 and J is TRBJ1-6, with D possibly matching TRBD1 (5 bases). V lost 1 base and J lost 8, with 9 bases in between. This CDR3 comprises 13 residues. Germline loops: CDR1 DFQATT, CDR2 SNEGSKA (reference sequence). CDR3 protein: CSARGQRDSPLHF. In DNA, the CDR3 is TGCAGTGCTAGAGGACAGAGGGATTCACCCCTCCACTTT.

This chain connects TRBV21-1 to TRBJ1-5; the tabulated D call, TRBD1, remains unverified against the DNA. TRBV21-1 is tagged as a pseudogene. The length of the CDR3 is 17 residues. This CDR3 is CASSKIPGTGSNKPQHF. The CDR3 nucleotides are TGTGCCAGCAGCAAAATCCCTGGGACAGGGTCAAATAAGCCCCAGCATTTT.

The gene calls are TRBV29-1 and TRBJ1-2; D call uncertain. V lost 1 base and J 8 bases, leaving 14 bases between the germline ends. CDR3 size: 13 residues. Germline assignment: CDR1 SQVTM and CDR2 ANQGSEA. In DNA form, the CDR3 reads TGCAGCGTTGAAGCACACGGTTTTGGCGGCTACACCTTC. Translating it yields CSVEAHGFGGYTF.

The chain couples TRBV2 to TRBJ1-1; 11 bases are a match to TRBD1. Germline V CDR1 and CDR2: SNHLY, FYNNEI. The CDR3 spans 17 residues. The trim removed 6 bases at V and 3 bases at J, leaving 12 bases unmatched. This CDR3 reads CASSAMDRGRGYTEAFF. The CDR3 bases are TGTGCCAGCAGCGCAATGGACAGGGGGCGAGGATACACTGAAGCTTTCTTT.

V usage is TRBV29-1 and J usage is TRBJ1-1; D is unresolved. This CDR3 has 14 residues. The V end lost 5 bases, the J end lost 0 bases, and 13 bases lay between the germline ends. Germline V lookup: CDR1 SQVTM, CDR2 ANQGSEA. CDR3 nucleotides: TGCAGCGTTCACCCGACTGTCATGAACACTGAAGCTTTCTTT. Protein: CSVHPTVMNTEAFF.

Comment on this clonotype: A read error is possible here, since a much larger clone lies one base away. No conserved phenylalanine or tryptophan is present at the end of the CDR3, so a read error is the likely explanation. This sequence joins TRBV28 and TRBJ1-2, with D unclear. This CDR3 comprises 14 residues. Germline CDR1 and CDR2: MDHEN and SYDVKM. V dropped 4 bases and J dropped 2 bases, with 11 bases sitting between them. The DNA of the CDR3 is TGTGCCAGCAGTTCTCCGGGCACGAACTATGGCTACACCCTC. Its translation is CASSSPGTNYGYTL.

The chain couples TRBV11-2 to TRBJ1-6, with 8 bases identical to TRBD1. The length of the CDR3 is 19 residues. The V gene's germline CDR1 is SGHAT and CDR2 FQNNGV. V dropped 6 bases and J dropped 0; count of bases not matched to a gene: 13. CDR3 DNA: TGTGCCAGCAGACCACGACAGGGGAATTCCAGCTCCTATAATTCACCCCTCCACTTT. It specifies CASRPRQGNSSSYNSPLHF.

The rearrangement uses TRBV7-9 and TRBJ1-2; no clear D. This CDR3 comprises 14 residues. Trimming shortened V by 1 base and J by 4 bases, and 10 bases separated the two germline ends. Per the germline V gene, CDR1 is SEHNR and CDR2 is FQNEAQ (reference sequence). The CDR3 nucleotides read TGTGCCAGCAGCTTAGTAAGGGAAATCTATGGCTACACCTTC. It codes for CASSLVREIYGYTF.